The entry below gives a single T cell receptor beta chain sequence along with its context. It has no known antigen specificity. The input lacks base qualities; no much larger clone sits a single base away. V loses 6 bases at its end and J loses 11 bases; junction bases beyond the gene matches: 8. Reading from cysteine to phenylalanine, the CDR3 counts 13 amino acids. The CDR3 DNA has 39 bases and is translated from base 1. The germline V gene specifies LGHNT as CDR1 and FRNRAP as CDR2. TCR libraries were generated with the immunoSEQ multiplex PCR assay, using TCR-beta and/or TCR-alpha/delta assays for each sample. The amplified TCR libraries were sequenced using the Illumina high-throughput platform. In the original analysis: Clustering and dimensionality reduction relied on pairwise TCRdist distances among GMM-specific receptors from T cells that were either sorted ex vivo or expanded in vitro. Each clinical repertoire was scored by mean NN-distance, the average TCRdist to the nearest 10% of tetramer-positive reference sequences. GEM TCR motif frequency was calculated as the fraction of unique TCRs that matched known GEM sequences in V/J usage and CDR3 length. Linear discriminant analysis with leave-one-out cross-validation, implemented in scikit-learn, was used to classify active tuberculosis. TCRdb took over this immuneACCESS table, retaining in-frame rearrangements with V and J assigned. Such tables are incomplete; in checked studies, under half of the missing clones stem from an unresolved V gene, and the remainder is unexplained. The D gene and trimming were derived from the DNA, and the V and J assignments and clone size from that table. This sample holds around 35,000 clones; about 94% were observed only once. The ten largest make up about 12% of the sample.

At study entry, a tuberculin skin test and the QuantiFERON-TB GOLD In-Tube IGRA were used to screen adolescents for latent tuberculosis infection. Immunosequencing was performed on unsorted cryopreserved PBMC and covered roughly 100,000 T cells per clinical donor on average. Eleven high schools in the Worcester region of the Western Cape, South Africa, served as enrollment sites for adolescents aged 12 to 18 years. Around 10 M. tuberculosis-infected and around 10 uninfected adolescents were selected with matching for age and sex. For the adolescents, PBMC were isolated by density centrifugation from freshly drawn heparinized blood and then cryopreserved. The sample originates from a study of T cells in tuberculosis listed by TCRdb under 2018. At the level of the whole study: To characterize T cells specific for the mycobacterial lipid antigen glucose monomycolate (GMM), the study used CD1B tetramers together with high-throughput TCR immunosequencing. In a South African clinical cohort, IGRA-negative adolescents, IGRA-positive adolescents with latent tuberculosis and adults with active tuberculosis were compared, with ten to eleven people in each group.

Findings and caveats that apply to the study as a whole: Compared with IGRA-negative controls, TCR-alpha repertoires from active tuberculosis had smaller mean NN-distances to GMM-specific TCRs, which suggests clonal expansion of these TCRs. Clinical samples were chosen by availability of cryopreserved specimens, and active tuberculosis cases were adults while controls were adolescents. An accuracy of just under 90% (AUROC about 0.9) was reached by a classifier using the diverse GMM-specific repertoire, compared with about 70% accuracy when GEM motif frequencies were used. The smaller NN-distances in active tuberculosis patients were driven in part by shorter CDR3-alpha lengths, while the difference seen for TCR-beta was not statistically significant.

Recombination connected TRBV12-5 to TRBJ1-5, with 9 middle bases fitting TRBD1. The sequencing input was PBMCs. The TCR comes from a donor aged 10-30 years with latent tuberculosis or without tuberculosis infection. Some clones in this sample may be carry-over from other donors' samples. The CDR3 loop reads CASGPRQGVTQHF. The nucleotides read TGTGCTAGTGGCCCCCGACAGGGGGTGACCCAGCATTTT.